The clone carrying this T cell receptor beta chain was observed a few times. Its antigen is not known. This sample is part of a study of T-cell memory formation after mild COVID-19. TCRdb used MiXCR to reprocess the 5' RACE reads, holding one entry per CDR3 protein. The table lists 300,000 to 400,000 distinct CDR3 sequences, about 15% of them singletons. General study findings and limits: Contracting clones from day 15 to 85 had balanced CD4/CD8; later expanders favoured CD4+.

Germline assignment: CDR1 MGHRA and CDR2 YSYEKL. Trimming shortened V by 5 bases and J by 3 bases, and 16 bases separated the two germline ends. The CDR3 has 15 residues. The origin of this receptor is a man between 18 and 29 years old who had mild COVID-19 (a few samples of this study predate the infection). Cell type and time point are not known. V gene TRBV4-1 combines with J gene TRBJ1-1; D ambiguous. Input material: PBMCs or a T cell subset sorted from them (not recorded which). The CDR3 spells CASSVGFVGDTEAFF. Written as DNA, the CDR3 is TGCGCCAGCAGCGTAGGCTTCGTTGGGGACACTGAAGCTTTCTTT.